A few counts support the clone carrying this TCR beta chain. This CDR3 contains 17 residues. The germline V gene encodes CDR1 MGHRA and CDR2 YSYEKL. J was trimmed by 1 base and V by 4 bases; bases with no gene match: 8. The sample belongs to a study of T-cell reconstitution after alpha-beta-depleted transplantation in children. Preparation of the TCRbeta library involved a method that used unique molecular identifiers. TCRdb passed the PCR reads through MiXCR, listing each CDR3 protein once. Here the sample spans 440,000 or so distinct CDR3 sequences, approximately 10% being singletons. Sequencing used PBMCs from the stem cell graft donor, obtained from the stem cell graft. The gene calls are TRBV4-1 and TRBJ2-5; 11 nucleotides match TRBD2. The clonotype was recovered from a human donor who donated a stem cell graft to a child with acute myeloid leukemia. The CDR3 bases are TGCGCCAGCAGCCTTCGGCTAGCGGGAGGCTCCCAAGAGACCCAGTACTTC. This translates into CASSLRLAGGSQETQYF.